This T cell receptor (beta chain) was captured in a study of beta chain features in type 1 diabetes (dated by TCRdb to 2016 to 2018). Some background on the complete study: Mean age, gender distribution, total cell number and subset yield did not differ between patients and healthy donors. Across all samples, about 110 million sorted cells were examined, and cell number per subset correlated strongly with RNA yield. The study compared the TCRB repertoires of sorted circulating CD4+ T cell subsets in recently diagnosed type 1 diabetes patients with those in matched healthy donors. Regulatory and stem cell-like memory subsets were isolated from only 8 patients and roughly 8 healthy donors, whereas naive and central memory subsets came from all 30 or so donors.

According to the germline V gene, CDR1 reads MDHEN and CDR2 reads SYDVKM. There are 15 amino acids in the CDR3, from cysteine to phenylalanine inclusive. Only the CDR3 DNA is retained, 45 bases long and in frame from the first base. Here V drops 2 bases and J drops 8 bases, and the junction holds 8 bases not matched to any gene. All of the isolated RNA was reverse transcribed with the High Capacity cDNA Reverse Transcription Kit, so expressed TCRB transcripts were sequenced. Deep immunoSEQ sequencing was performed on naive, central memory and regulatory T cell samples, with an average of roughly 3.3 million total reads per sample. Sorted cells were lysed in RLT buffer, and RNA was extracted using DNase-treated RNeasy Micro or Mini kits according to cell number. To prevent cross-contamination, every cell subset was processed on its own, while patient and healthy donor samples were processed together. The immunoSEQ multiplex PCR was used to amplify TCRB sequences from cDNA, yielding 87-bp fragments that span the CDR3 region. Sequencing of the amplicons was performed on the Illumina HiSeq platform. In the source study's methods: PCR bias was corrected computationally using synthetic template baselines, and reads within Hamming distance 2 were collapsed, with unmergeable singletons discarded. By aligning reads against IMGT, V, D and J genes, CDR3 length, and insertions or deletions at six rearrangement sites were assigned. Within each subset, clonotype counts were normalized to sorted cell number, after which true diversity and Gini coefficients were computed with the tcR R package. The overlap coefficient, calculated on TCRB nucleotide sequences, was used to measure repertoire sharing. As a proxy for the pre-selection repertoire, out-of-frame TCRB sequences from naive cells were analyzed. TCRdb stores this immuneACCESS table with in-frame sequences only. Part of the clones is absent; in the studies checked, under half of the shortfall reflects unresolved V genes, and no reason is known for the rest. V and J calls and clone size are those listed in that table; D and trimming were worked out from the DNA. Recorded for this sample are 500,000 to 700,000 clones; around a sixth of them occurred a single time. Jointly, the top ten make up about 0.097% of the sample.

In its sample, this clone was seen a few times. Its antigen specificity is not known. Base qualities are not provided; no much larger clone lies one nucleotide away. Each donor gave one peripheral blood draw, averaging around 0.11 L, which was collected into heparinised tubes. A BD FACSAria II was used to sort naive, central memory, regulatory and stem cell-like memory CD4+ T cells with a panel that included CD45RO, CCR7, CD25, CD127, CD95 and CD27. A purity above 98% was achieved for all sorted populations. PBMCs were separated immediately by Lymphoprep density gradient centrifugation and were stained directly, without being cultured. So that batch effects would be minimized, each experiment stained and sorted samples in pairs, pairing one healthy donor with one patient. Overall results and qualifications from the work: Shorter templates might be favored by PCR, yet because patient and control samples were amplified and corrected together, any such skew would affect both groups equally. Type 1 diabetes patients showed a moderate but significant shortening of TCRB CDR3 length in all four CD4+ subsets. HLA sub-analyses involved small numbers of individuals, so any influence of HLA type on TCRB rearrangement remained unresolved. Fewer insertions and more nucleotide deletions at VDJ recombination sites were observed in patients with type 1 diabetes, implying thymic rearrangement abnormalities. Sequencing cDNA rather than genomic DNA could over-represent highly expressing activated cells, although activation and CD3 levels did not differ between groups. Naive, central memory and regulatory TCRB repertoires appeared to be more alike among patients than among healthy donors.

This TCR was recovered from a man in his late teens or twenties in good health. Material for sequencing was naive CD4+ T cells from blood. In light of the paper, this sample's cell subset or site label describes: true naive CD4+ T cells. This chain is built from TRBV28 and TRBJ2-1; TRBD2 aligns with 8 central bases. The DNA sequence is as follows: TGTGCCAGCAGTTTAAGGGGACTAGGCATGGATGAGCAGTTCTTC. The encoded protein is CASSLRGLGMDEQFF. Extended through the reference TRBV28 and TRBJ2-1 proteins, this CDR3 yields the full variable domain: DVKVTQSSRYLVKRTGEKVFLECVQDMDHENMFWYRQDPGLGLRLIYFSYDVKMKEKGDIPEGYSVSREKKERFSLILESASTNQTSMYLCASSLRGLGMDEQFFGPGTRLTVL.